Shown below are 15 T cell receptor beta chains from a single sample sequenced in a study of regulatory T cells in long-lasting Graves disease. Time point of the sample: newly diagnosed GD, antithyroid drugs for less than 3 months. RNA from PBMCs was the source of the TCR library. Libraries of TCR beta came from iRepertoire HTBI primers plus Arm-PCR of CDR3 regions. TCRdb called the multiplex PCR reads again in MiXCR, with one record for every CDR3 protein. The sample carries 400,000 to 450,000 distinct CDR3 sequences, about 15% recorded once. These data are also associated with another study on T cells in Graves' hyperthyroidism and ophthalmopathy.

Sequenced here: peripheral blood mononuclear cells (PBMCs), sampled at new diagnosis, from a patient treated with antithyroid drugs. The receptors shown here come from a woman between 25 and 40 years old with Graves disease.

This clonotype was observed at least ten times. The J gene is TRBJ2-3, the V gene TRBV12-3 or TRBV12-4, with D perhaps TRBD2 (5 bases). Trimming left V 2 bases short and J 2 bases short, with 11 bases between. The CDR3 covers 15 residues. The CDR3 spells CASSLSADHTDTQYF. CDR3 nucleotides: TGTGCCAGCAGTTTATCAGCGGACCACACAGATACGCAGTATTTT.

This clonotype was detected many times. This chain connects TRBV5-1 to TRBJ2-1; D may be TRBD2 (6 bases). Germline CDR1 and CDR2: SGHRS and YFSETQ. The CDR3 contains 14 residues. The V end was cut by 4 bases, the J end by 4 bases, with 12 bases between. The DNA for the CDR3 is TGCGCCAGCAGCCTGACTAGGGGTTACAATGAGCAGTTCTTC. The encoded protein is CASSLTRGYNEQFF.

This clonotype was recorded at least ten times. The genes are TRBV6-1 and TRBJ1-5; 11 bases fit TRBD1. Germline V gene lookup returns CDR1 MNHNS and CDR2 SASEGT. V lost 5 bases to trimming and J lost 6 bases; unmatched junction nucleotides: 12. This CDR3 region has 17 residues. CDR3 bases: TGTGCCAGCAGTCCACGCTCCGGACAGGGGGCCGGTCAGCCCCAGCATTTT. Translating gives CASSPRSGQGAGQPQHF.

The sample holds many counts of this clonotype. The genes are TRBV11-3 and TRBJ2-1; the D gene is possibly TRBD2 (6 bases). Germline values: CDR1 SGHNT, CDR2 YENEEA. The CDR3 is made up of 13 amino acids. With 1 base removed from V and 8 bases from J, the gap between germline ends came to 9 bases. This chain's CDR3 is CASSLAGEHEQFF. The CDR3 nucleotides are TGTGCCAGCAGCTTAGCGGGGGAGCATGAGCAGTTCTTC.

In its sample, this clonotype was seen a few times. This rearrangement joins TRBV19 to TRBJ2-7; TRBD2 matches at 13 bases. The CDR3 covers 14 residues. Trimming cost V 5 bases and J 7 bases; bases outside gene matches: 5. The germline gives CDR1 LNHDA, CDR2 SQIVND (reference sequence). Here the CDR3 reads CASSSGLAGREQYF. The CDR3 coding sequence is TGTGCCAGTAGTTCGGGACTAGCGGGAAGGGAGCAGTACTTC.

J is TRBJ2-7 and V is TRBV7-6; tentative D call: TRBD2 (9 bases). V was pared by 2 bases and J by 5 bases, with 31 bases between. Germline CDR1 is SGHVS and CDR2 is FNYEAQ. This CDR3 is 20 amino acids long. CDR3 amino acids: CASSLRDVELAGQEGNEQYF. DNA for the CDR3: TGTGCCAGCAGCTTAAGGGACGTCGAGCTAGCGGGACAGGAGGGGAACGAGCAGTACTTC.

A note on this clonotype: A clone one base away is much larger, so this may be a read error. The V call is TRBV9, the J call TRBJ2-3, with 8 bases that match TRBD2. The CDR3 spans 16 residues. Germline-derived CDR1 and CDR2 are SGDLS and YYNGEE. For the CDR3, the DNA is TGTGCCAGCAGCGTAGAGGTAGCGGGGAACTACAATGAGCAGTCCTTC. Protein: CASSVEVAGNYNEQSF.

This clonotype was seen repeatedly, ten times or more. V gene TRBV12-3 or TRBV12-4 combines with J gene TRBJ2-3; tentative D call: TRBD1 (6 bases). The CDR3 length is 11 residues. The germline V and J ends were trimmed by 6 bases and 9 bases, with 10 bases remaining between them. The CDR3 sequence: CASSHTGTQYF. As DNA, the CDR3 is TGTGCCAGCAGCCATACAGGGACGCAGTATTTT.

This clonotype was seen at least ten times. The chain is built from TRBV5-1 and TRBJ2-7; 10 bases are a match to TRBD1. V was pared by 4 bases and J by 11 bases, with 6 bases of the junction left unmatched. Germline V gene data show CDR1 as SGHRS and CDR2 as YFSETQ. The CDR3 is 12 amino acids. CDR3 loop: CASSTRQGAEYF. The CDR3 DNA follows: TGCGCCAGCAGCACCCGACAGGGGGCGGAGTACTTC.

This clonotype was detected only a few times. CDR3 nucleotides: TGTGCCAGCAGTTTATGGGCTAGACGGGCATTTGATTCAGGCCAGCATTTT. As protein: CASSLWARRAFDSGQHF. The chain has TRBV28 and TRBJ1-5; D remains unclear. V lost 0 bases and J 12 bases, leaving 24 bases between the germline ends. Germline CDR1 and CDR2: MDHEN and SYDVKM. The CDR3 loop spans 17 amino acids. The full variable domain, its missing parts supplied by reference TRBV28 and TRBJ1-5, is DVKVTQSSRYLVKRTGEKVFLECVQDMDHENMFWYRQDPGLGLRLIYFSYDVKMKEKGDIPEGYSVSREKKERFSLILESASTNQTSMYLCASSLWARRAFDSGQHFGDGTRLSIL.

This clonotype was picked up a small number of times. The chain has TRBV7-3 and TRBJ2-1; no clear D. The CDR3 spans 12 residues. V lost 2 bases to trimming and J lost 9 bases, with 8 bases between them. Germline CDR1 and CDR2: SGHTA and FQGTGA. The CDR3 region has the DNA TGTGCCAGCAGCTTAGATGATCCTGAGCAGTTCTTC. It encodes CASSLDDPEQFF.

This clonotype occurred a few times. CDR3 sequence: CASSVVPSGYPEYNEQFF. The DNA for the CDR3 is TGTGCCAGCAGCGTAGTCCCTAGCGGGTATCCCGAATACAATGAGCAGTTCTTC. The chain carries TRBV9 and TRBJ2-1; 8 bases are a match to TRBD2. The V segment lost 0 bases and the J segment 4 bases; nucleotides outside the gene matches: 12. The V gene's germline CDR1 is SGDLS and CDR2 YYNGEE. The length of the CDR3 is 18 residues.

This clonotype has at least ten counts. The chain combines TRBV2 with TRBJ2-1, with D possibly TRBD2 on 7 matching bases. Per germline, CDR1 SNHLY and CDR2 FYNNEI. The V end was cut by 2 bases, the J end by 4 bases, with 12 bases between. CDR3 length: 15 amino acids. CDR3 loop: CASSERGGEYNEQFF. In DNA form, the CDR3 reads TGTGCCAGCAGTGAAAGGGGGGGGGAGTACAATGAGCAGTTCTTC. Supplemented by reference TRBV2 and TRBJ2-1, the full variable domain reads EPEVTQTPSHQVTQMGQEVILRCVPISNHLYFYWYRQILGQKVEFLVSFYNNEISEKSEIFDDQFSVERPDGSNFTLKIRSTKLEDSAMYFCASSERGGEYNEQFFGPGTRLTVL.

The table lists this clonotype with many counts. This chain uses TRBV29-1 with TRBJ2-7; 8 nucleotides agree with TRBD2. V lost 5 bases, J lost 6 bases, and 9 bases stayed unmatched. Per the germline V gene, CDR1 is SQVTM and CDR2 is ANQGSEA. This CDR3 is built from 13 residues. The CDR3 DNA reads as TGCAGCGTTAGCAGCCGGGGGGGTTCCGAGCAGTACTTC. Translating gives CSVSSRGGSEQYF.

This clonotype was detected ten times or more. The rearrangement joins TRBV7-6 to TRBJ2-7; tentatively, D is TRBD2 (5 bases). The CDR3 spans 14 residues. Germline CDR1 SGHVS, CDR2 FNYEAQ. Trimming left V 5 bases short and J 3 bases short, with 14 bases between. The CDR3 DNA is TGTGCCAGCAGCCTCTTGCGGGCCGGCTACGAGCAGTACTTC. It specifies CASSLLRAGYEQYF. The full variable domain, with the rest looked up from reference TRBV7-6 and TRBJ2-7, is GAGVSQSPRYKVTKRGQDVALRCDPISGHVSLYWYRQALGQGPEFLTYFNYEAQQDKSGLPNDRFSAERPEGSISTLTIQRTEQRDSAMYRCASSLLRAGYEQYFGPGTRLTVT.